This note documents a single TCR beta chain sequence. What it binds is unknown. This CDR3 is 14 amino acids long. The germline V and J ends were trimmed by 3 bases and 3 bases, with 12 bases remaining between them. Germline lookup yields CDR1 MNHEY and CDR2 SMNVEV (reference sequence). Repertoires were generated with immunoSEQ multiplex PCR, while TCRdb's copy carries only in-frame clones and drops some. The sample has under 20,000 clones, about three quarters seen once; the top ten hold just under 30%. The data stem from a study of OX40 agonist ivuxolimab in advanced cancers. The wider study: Of the participants, around 39% had some prior anti-PD-1, anti-PD-L1 or anti-CTLA-4 therapy, which was allowed.

Exclusion applied to patients with autoimmune disease history or systemic immunosuppression. Cycle 7 day 1, cycle 4 day 1, and baseline were the timepoints at which blood was sampled. The study, taken as a whole, reports: The investigators did not determine what antigen specificity the expanded peripheral T cells had.

The receptor was isolated from an adult with an advanced solid tumor such as melanoma, head and neck, liver or kidney cancer. The V and J genes are TRBV27 and TRBJ2-7, with D hard to call. Here the sequenced sample was CD4+ or CD8+ T cells sorted from blood, taken in a trial of the OX40 agonist ivuxolimab. CDR3 sequence reads: CASSFHTSGYEQYF. CDR3 DNA: TGTGCCAGCAGTTTTCATACGTCGGGCTACGAGCAGTACTTC.